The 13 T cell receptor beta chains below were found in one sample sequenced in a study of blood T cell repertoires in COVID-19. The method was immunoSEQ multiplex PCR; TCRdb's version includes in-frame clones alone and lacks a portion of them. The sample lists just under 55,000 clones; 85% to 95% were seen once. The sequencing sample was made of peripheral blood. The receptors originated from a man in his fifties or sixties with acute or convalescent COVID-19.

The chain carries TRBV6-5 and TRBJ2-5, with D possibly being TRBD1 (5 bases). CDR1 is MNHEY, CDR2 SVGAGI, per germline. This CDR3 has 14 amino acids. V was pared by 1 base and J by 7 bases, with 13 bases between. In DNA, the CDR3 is TGTGCCAGCAGTTACTTGCTGGGGCTAGGGACCCAGTACTTC. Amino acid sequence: CASSYLLGLGTQYF.

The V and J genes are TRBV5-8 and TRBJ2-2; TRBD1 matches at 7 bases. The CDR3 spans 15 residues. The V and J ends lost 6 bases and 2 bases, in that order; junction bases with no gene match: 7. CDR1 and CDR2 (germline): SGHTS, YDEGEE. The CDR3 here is CASTLGQTNTGELFF. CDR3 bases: TGTGCCAGCACCCTGGGACAGACCAACACCGGGGAGCTGTTTTTT.

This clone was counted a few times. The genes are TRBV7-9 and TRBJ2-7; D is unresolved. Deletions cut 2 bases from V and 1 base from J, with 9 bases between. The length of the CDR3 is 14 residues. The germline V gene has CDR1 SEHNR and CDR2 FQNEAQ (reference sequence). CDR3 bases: TGTGCCAGCAGCTTAACACCCCAATCCTACGAGCAGTACTTC. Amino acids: CASSLTPQSYEQYF.

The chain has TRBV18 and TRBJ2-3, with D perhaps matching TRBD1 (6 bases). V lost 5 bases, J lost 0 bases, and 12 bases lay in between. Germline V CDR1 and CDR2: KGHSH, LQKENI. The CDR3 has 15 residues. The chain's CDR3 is CASSTTGQSTDTQYF. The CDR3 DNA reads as TGTGCCAGCTCAACAACGGGACAAAGCACAGATACGCAGTATTTT.

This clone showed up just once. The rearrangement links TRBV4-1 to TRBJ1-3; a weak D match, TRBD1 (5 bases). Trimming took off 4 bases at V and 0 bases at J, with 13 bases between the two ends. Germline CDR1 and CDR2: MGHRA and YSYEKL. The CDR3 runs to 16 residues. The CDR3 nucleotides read TGCGCCAGCAGCCCTACAAACAGGCTCTCTGGAAACACCATATATTTT. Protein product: CASSPTNRLSGNTIYF.

CDR3 loop: CASSQTGYHEQYF. CDR3 DNA: TGTGCCAGCAGTCAGACAGGGTACCACGAGCAGTACTTC. The chain is built from TRBV5-6 and TRBJ2-7; the match to TRBD1 covers 7 bases. Germline CDR1 is SGHDT and CDR2 is YYEEEE. The V and J ends lost 5 bases and 5 bases, in that order; junction bases with no gene match: 7. This CDR3 comprises 13 residues.

The CDR3 sequence: CARERRSSYEQYF. The CDR3, as DNA: TGTGCCCGGGAGCGCCGCAGCTCCTACGAGCAGTACTTC. This rearrangement joins TRBV30 to TRBJ2-7; D perhaps matches TRBD2 (6 bases). Trimming took off 8 bases at V and 0 bases at J, with 14 bases between the two ends. The V gene's germline CDR1 is GTSNPN and CDR2 SVGIG (reference sequence). This CDR3 contains 13 residues.

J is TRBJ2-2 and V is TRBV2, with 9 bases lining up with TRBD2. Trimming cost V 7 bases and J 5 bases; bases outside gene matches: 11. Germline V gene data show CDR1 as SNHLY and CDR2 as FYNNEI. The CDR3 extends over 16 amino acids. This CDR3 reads CASKLAGGRGTGELFF. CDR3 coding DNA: TGTGCCAGCAAATTGGCTGGCGGGAGGGGAACCGGGGAGCTGTTTTTT.

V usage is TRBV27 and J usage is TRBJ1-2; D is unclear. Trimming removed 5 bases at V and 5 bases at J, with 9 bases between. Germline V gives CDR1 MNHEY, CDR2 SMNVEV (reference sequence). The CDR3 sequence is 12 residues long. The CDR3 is CASSHHSYGYTF. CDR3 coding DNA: TGTGCCAGCAGTCACCACAGTTATGGCTACACCTTC.

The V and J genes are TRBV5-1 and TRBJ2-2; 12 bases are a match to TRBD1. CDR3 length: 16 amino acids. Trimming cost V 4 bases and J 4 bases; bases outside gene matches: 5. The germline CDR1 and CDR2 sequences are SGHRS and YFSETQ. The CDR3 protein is CASSPGTGGRTGELFF. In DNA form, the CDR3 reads TGCGCCAGCAGCCCTGGGACAGGGGGCCGCACCGGGGAGCTGTTTTTT. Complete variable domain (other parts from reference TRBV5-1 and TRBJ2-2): KAGVTQTPRYLIKTRGQQVTLSCSPISGHRSVSWYQQTPGQGLQFLFEYFSETQRNKGNFPGRFSGRQFSNSRSEMNVSTLELGDSALYLCASSPGTGGRTGELFFGEGSRLTVL.

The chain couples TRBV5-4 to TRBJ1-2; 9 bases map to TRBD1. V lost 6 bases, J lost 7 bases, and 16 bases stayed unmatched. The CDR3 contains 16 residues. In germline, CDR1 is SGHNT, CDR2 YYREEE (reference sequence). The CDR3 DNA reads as TGTGCCAGCATCCCCCACCCGGGACAGGGCAGCTCTGGCTACACCTTC. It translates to CASIPHPGQGSSGYTF. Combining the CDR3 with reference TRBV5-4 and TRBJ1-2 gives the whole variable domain ETGVTQSPTHLIKTRGQQVTLRCSSQSGHNTVSWYQQALGQGPQFIFQYYREEENGRGNFPPRFSGLQFPNYSSELNVNALELDDSALYLCASIPHPGQGSSGYTFGSGTRLTVV.

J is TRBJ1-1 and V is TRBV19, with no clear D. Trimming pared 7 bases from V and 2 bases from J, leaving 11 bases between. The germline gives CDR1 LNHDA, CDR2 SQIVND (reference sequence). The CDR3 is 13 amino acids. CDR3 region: CASTPRLNTEAFF. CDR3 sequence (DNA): TGTGCCAGTACCCCGCGGCTTAACACTGAAGCTTTCTTT.

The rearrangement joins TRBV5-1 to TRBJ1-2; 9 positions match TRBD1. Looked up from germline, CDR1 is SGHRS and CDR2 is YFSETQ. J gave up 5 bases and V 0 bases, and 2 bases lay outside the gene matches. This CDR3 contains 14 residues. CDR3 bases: TGCGCCAGCAGCTTGGAGGGGACAGGGTATGGCTACACCTTC. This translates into CASSLEGTGYGYTF.